The 30 T cell receptor beta chains reported below all come from one sample, sequenced in a study of radiation and T cells in renal cell carcinoma. The time point: blood 2 weeks post-SBRT. Treatment: 15 Gy SBRT to primary tumor, nephrectomy 4 weeks later. Sequencing used immunoSEQ multiplex PCR; TCRdb keeps in-frame clones, though not all of them. The sample lists more than 95,000 clones; approximately 85% were seen once. Sequenced material: blood, taken from a patient whose treatment included radiotherapy and nephrectomy. These receptors came from a man aged 50-60 years with renal cell carcinoma.

V usage is TRBV7-6 and J usage is TRBJ1-5; 7 positions agree with TRBD1. CDR3 length: 18 residues. Germline V gives CDR1 SGHVS, CDR2 FNYEAQ. V lost 2 bases, J lost 1 base, and 11 bases stayed unmatched. The CDR3 DNA reads TGTGCCAGCAGCTTATATAACCGAGGGACAGTCAGCAATCAGCCCCAGCATTTT. Protein sequence: CASSLYNRGTVSNQPQHF. The full variable domain, completed using reference TRBV7-6 and TRBJ1-5, is GAGVSQSPRYKVTKRGQDVALRCDPISGHVSLYWYRQALGQGPEFLTYFNYEAQQDKSGLPNDRFSAERPEGSISTLTIQRTEQRDSAMYRCASSLYNRGTVSNQPQHFGDGTRLSIL.

J is TRBJ1-3 and V is TRBV30, with D perhaps matching TRBD1 (5 bases). The germline V gene has CDR1 GTSNPN and CDR2 SVGIG (reference sequence). This CDR3 is built from 15 residues. V shed 3 bases and J shed 1 base, with 13 bases lying between them. The CDR3 nucleotides are TGTGCCTGGAGGGCCAGCGGGACTTCTGGAAACACCATATATTTT. Protein product: CAWRASGTSGNTIYF.

Only a few counts were recorded for this clone. This chain joins TRBV6-5 and TRBJ2-7; TRBD2 matches at 10 bases. This CDR3 has 16 residues. Germline V gives CDR1 MNHEY, CDR2 SVGAGI. V shed 4 bases and J 3 bases; nucleotides not matched to a gene: 9. The CDR3 reads CASSSRPSGRGYEQYF. In DNA form, the CDR3 reads TGTGCCAGCAGTTCCCGTCCTAGCGGGAGAGGCTACGAGCAGTACTTC.

This clone was observed a single time. J is TRBJ1-2 and V is TRBV5-6; D is unclear. V gave up 2 bases and J gave up 4 bases, with 15 bases separating them. The CDR3 has 15 residues. Germline loops: CDR1 SGHDT, CDR2 YYEEEE. The CDR3 DNA reads TGTGCCAGCAGCTTAGAAACAAGGGTGAGCTATGGCTACACCTTC. Encoded protein: CASSLETRVSYGYTF.

The chain recombines TRBV4-1 with TRBJ2-1; D may correspond to TRBD1 or TRBD2 (6 bases each). In germline, CDR1 is MGHRA, CDR2 YSYEKL. Trimming cost V 1 base and J 2 bases, with 12 bases left between them. The CDR3 extends over 16 amino acids. The CDR3 bases are TGCGCCAGCAGCCAAGGGGGGGCTTTAACCTACAATGAGCAGTTCTTC. Its protein product is CASSQGGALTYNEQFF.

As for this clone: This CDR3 is also generated by other DNA sequences in the sample. The gene calls are TRBV9 and TRBJ2-1; TRBD2 matches 12 bases. With V trimmed by 3 bases and J by 4 bases, 2 bases remained unmatched. Per germline, CDR1 SGDLS and CDR2 YYNGEE. The CDR3 length is 15 residues. CDR3 coding DNA: TGTGCCAGCAGCGAGACTAGCGGGAGTTACAATGAGCAGTTCTTC. Amino acids: CASSETSGSYNEQFF.

CDR3 in DNA: TGCGCCAGCAGTAGACTAGCGGGAACCACCGGGGAGCTGTTTTTT. Protein product: CASSRLAGTTGELFF. This chain links TRBV10-1 with TRBJ2-2; 11 bases are a match to TRBD2. Trimming cost V 5 bases and J 4 bases; bases outside gene matches: 3. This CDR3 is 15 amino acids long. CDR1 is WNHNN and CDR2 is SYGVQD in the germline V gene (reference sequence).

In its sample, this clone was seen once. This chain uses TRBV19 with TRBJ1-5, with 9 bases matching TRBD1. Germline V CDR1 and CDR2: LNHDA, SQIVND (reference sequence). This CDR3 has 16 amino acids. The ends lost 4 bases at V and 3 bases at J; junction bases unmatched: 7. CDR3 coding DNA: TGTGCCAGTAGTACACTGACAGGGGGAAACAATCAGCCCCAGCATTTT. It is translated as CASSTLTGGNNQPQHF.

The CDR3 reads CAIRTSGVGDTQYF. The CDR3 DNA reads TGTGCCATCAGGACTTCGGGGGTCGGAGATACGCAGTATTTT. This rearrangement joins TRBV10-3 to TRBJ2-3, with a weak D call TRBD2 (6 bases). V was pared by 6 bases and J by 5 bases, with 15 bases between. The CDR3 totals 14 residues. CDR1 and CDR2 from the germline V gene are ENHRY and SYGVKD.

The chain recombines TRBV29-1 with TRBJ2-5; TRBD1 matches at 7 bases. Germline V gives CDR1 SQVTM, CDR2 ANQGSEA. The CDR3 has 14 amino acids. The V and J ends lost 0 bases and 10 bases, in that order; junction bases with no gene match: 11. The CDR3 spells CSVEDTGTALDQYF. The CDR3 DNA follows: TGCAGCGTTGAAGACACCGGGACAGCCCTAGACCAGTACTTC.

This clone was counted only a few times. The chain links TRBV7-9 to TRBJ1-1; a possible D gene is TRBD1 (5 bases). This CDR3 is built from 13 residues. Per germline, CDR1 SEHNR and CDR2 FQNEAQ (reference sequence). The V end was cut by 4 bases, the J end by 4 bases, with 10 bases between. CDR3 residues: CASSSDTSTEAFF. CDR3 DNA sequence: TGTGCCAGCAGCTCGGACACCTCCACTGAAGCTTTCTTT.

The rearrangement links TRBV30 to TRBJ2-3, with 9 bases that match TRBD2. V lost 2 bases to trimming and J lost 0 bases; unmatched junction nucleotides: 6. CDR1 is GTSNPN and CDR2 is SVGIG in the germline V gene (reference sequence). This CDR3 is 16 amino acids long. The CDR3 nucleotides read TGTGCCTGGAGTTCCCCGGCGGGAGGGAGCACAGATACGCAGTATTTT. It is translated as CAWSSPAGGSTDTQYF.

The chain recombines TRBV28 with TRBJ1-5; D gene uncertain. The CDR3 has 13 residues. Germline CDR1 is MDHEN and CDR2 is SYDVKM. V lost 5 bases to trimming and J lost 1 base, with 6 bases between them. CDR3 nucleotide sequence: TGTGCCAGCAGTCTAGACAGCAATCAGCCCCAGCATTTT. It is translated as CASSLDSNQPQHF.

This clone was counted once. V gene TRBV27 combines with J gene TRBJ1-5; D gene unclear. Germline CDR1 is MNHEY and CDR2 is SMNVEV (reference sequence). V lost 3 bases to trimming and J lost 2 bases, with 8 bases between them. There are 14 residues in the CDR3. In DNA form, the CDR3 reads TGTGCCAGCAGTTTTGCAGGAGGCAATCAGCCCCAGCATTTT. Amino acids: CASSFAGGNQPQHF.

The J gene is TRBJ1-1, the V gene TRBV27; D is undetermined. The CDR3 has 14 residues. Germline V CDR1 and CDR2: MNHEY, SMNVEV (reference sequence). The V end lost 4 bases, the J end lost 1 base, and 10 bases lay between the germline ends. CDR3 DNA sequence: TGTGCCAGCAGTTGGTCGTTGGGGAACACTGAAGCTTTCTTT. This sequence encodes CASSWSLGNTEAFF.

This clone was counted once. Other DNA sequences in this sample translate to the same CDR3. The rearrangement links TRBV5-1 to TRBJ1-1, with D hard to call. Germline V gene lookup returns CDR1 SGHRS and CDR2 YFSETQ. The V and J ends lost 0 bases and 0 bases respectively, with 6 bases between them. This CDR3 has 14 amino acids. Written as DNA, the CDR3 is TGCGCCAGCAGCTTGGACAGAATGAACACTGAAGCTTTCTTT. Translated: CASSLDRMNTEAFF. The entire variable domain, with the rest obtained from reference TRBV5-1 and TRBJ1-1, is as follows: KAGVTQTPRYLIKTRGQQVTLSCSPISGHRSVSWYQQTPGQGLQFLFEYFSETQRNKGNFPGRFSGRQFSNSRSEMNVSTLELGDSALYLCASSLDRMNTEAFFGQGTRLTVV.

This chain links TRBV4-2 with TRBJ1-2; D is unclear. The CDR3 runs to 15 residues. Germline CDR1 and CDR2: LGHNA and YNFKEQ. Trimming cost V 0 bases and J 7 bases, with 15 bases left between them. The CDR3 here is CASSQDYRVMGGYTF. The CDR3 DNA reads TGTGCCAGCAGCCAAGATTATCGGGTGATGGGTGGCTACACCTTC.

This clone was recorded only once. The chain recombines TRBV4-3 with TRBJ1-2, with D possibly matching TRBD1 (5 bases). CDR1 is LGHNA, CDR2 YSLEER, per germline. The CDR3 contains 15 residues. Trimming shortened V by 4 bases and J by 3 bases, and 15 bases separated the two germline ends. CDR3 in amino acids: CASSPLVRVHYGYTF. In DNA form, the CDR3 reads TGCGCCAGCAGCCCCTTGGTCAGGGTGCACTATGGCTACACCTTC.

The chain employs TRBV5-1 and TRBJ2-3; 11 nucleotides agree with TRBD2. The CDR3 is 15 residues long. Germline V gene sequence: CDR1 SGHRS, CDR2 YFSETQ. The V gene end was trimmed by 5 bases and the J gene end by 5 bases; junction bases not matched to a gene: 7. CDR3 coding DNA: TGCGCCAGCAGGCGACTAGCGGGGCGTCTAGATACGCAGTATTTT. Its protein product is CASRRLAGRLDTQYF.

This chain joins TRBV12-5 and TRBJ1-2; 10 nucleotides match TRBD1. Unmatched junction bases numbered 12, after V lost 4 bases and J lost 4 bases. The CDR3 consists of 17 residues. The germline gives CDR1 LGHNT, CDR2 FRNRAP. The CDR3 here is CASGSRDRGGLVYGYTF. CDR3 nucleotide sequence: TGTGCTAGTGGTTCCCGGGACAGGGGAGGGTTAGTCTATGGCTACACCTTC.

V usage is TRBV4-1 and J usage is TRBJ2-3; D possibly corresponds to TRBD1 (6 bases). The CDR3 spans 15 residues. Germline CDR1 is MGHRA and CDR2 is YSYEKL. Trimming took off 3 bases at V and 3 bases at J, with 13 bases between the two ends. In DNA, the CDR3 is TGCGCCAGCAGCCAGGTGCCCAGGGGAACAGATACGCAGTATTTT. As protein: CASSQVPRGTDTQYF.

This clone was recorded a few times. The chain links TRBV5-4 to TRBJ2-2; maybe TRBD1 (5 bases). CDR3 length: 13 residues. Germline V gives CDR1 SGHNT, CDR2 YYREEE (reference sequence). V lost 2 bases and J 7 bases, leaving 9 bases between the germline ends. The CDR3 protein is CASSFTGYGELFF. Written as DNA, the CDR3 is TGTGCCAGCAGCTTTACAGGCTACGGGGAGCTGTTTTTT.

V gene TRBV9 combines with J gene TRBJ1-2; D gene uncertain. Germline CDR1 reads SGDLS; CDR2 reads YYNGEE. This CDR3 has 12 residues. V shed 3 bases and J shed 4 bases, with 7 bases lying between them. CDR3 DNA: TGTGCCAGCAGCGGGCCTTTCTATGGCTACACCTTC. Translation gives CASSGPFYGYTF.

CDR3 bases: TGTGCCAGTAGTGTTACCGGGACAGGCCTCCACGAGCAGTACTTC. Translated: CASSVTGTGLHEQYF. The V and J genes are TRBV19 and TRBJ2-7; 8 nucleotides match TRBD1. Germline values: CDR1 LNHDA, CDR2 SQIVND (reference sequence). The length of the CDR3 is 15 residues. The ends lost 5 bases at V and 5 bases at J; junction bases unmatched: 11.

The chain employs TRBV6-5 and TRBJ2-3, with D possibly matching TRBD2 (6 bases). CDR3 length: 13 amino acids. CDR1 and CDR2 from the germline V gene are MNHEY and SVGAGI. V was cut by 6 bases and J by 4 bases, with 11 bases left in between. CDR3 in amino acids: CASSRGTPDTQYF. The CDR3 nucleotides are TGTGCCAGCAGCCGGGGGACCCCAGATACGCAGTATTTT.

The chain carries TRBV6-6 and TRBJ2-1, with 9 bases aligning to TRBD1. This CDR3 comprises 14 residues. The trim removed 6 bases at V and 9 bases at J, leaving 9 bases unmatched. CDR1 and CDR2 from the germline V gene are MNHNY and SVGAGI (reference sequence). The CDR3 coding sequence is TGTGCCAGCAGGGGGACAGGGCGGTGGGGTGAGCAGTTCTTC. Its translation is CASRGTGRWGEQFF.

V usage is TRBV30 and J usage is TRBJ1-5, with no clear D. CDR1 is GTSNPN and CDR2 is SVGIG in the germline V gene (reference sequence). Trimming removed 0 bases at V and 9 bases at J, with 12 bases between. CDR3 size: 13 residues. The CDR3 DNA reads TGTGCCTGGAGTGTTGGGGAGAGGCGGCCCCAGCATTTT. Translation gives CAWSVGERRPQHF. Variable domain in full (rest from reference TRBV30 and TRBJ1-5): SQTIHQWPATLVQPVGSPLSLECTVEGTSNPNLYWYRQAAGRGLQLLFYSVGIGQISSEVPQNLSASRPQDRQFILSSKKLLLSDSGFYLCAWSVGERRPQHFGDGTRLSIL.

The chain uses TRBV2 and TRBJ2-3; the match to TRBD2 covers 7 bases. The length of the CDR3 is 13 residues. V trimming: 7 bases; J trimming: 5 bases; junction bases outside the gene matches: 6. Germline V gene sequence: CDR1 SNHLY, CDR2 FYNNEI. Here the CDR3 DNA reads TGTGCCAGCAAAGGACTAGTTCTAGATACGCAGTATTTT. Translated, it gives CASKGLVLDTQYF.

The gene calls are TRBV9 and TRBJ1-1; TRBD1 matches 7 bases. The CDR3 consists of 14 residues. CDR1 and CDR2 (germline): SGDLS, YYNGEE. V trimming: 4 bases; J trimming: 1 base; junction bases outside the gene matches: 4. CDR3 DNA: TGTGCCAGCAGCTTAGGGACAGAGAACACTGAAGCTTTCTTT. This sequence encodes CASSLGTENTEAFF. The whole variable domain, remainder taken from reference TRBV9 and TRBJ1-1, is DSGVTQTPKHLITATGQRVTLRCSPRSGDLSVYWYQQSLDQGLQFLIQYYNGEERAKGNILERFSAQQFPDLHSELNLSSLELGDSALYFCASSLGTENTEAFFGQGTRLTVV.

The chain employs TRBV2 and TRBJ2-1, with D unclear. V was pared by 5 bases and J by 5 bases, with 16 bases between. Germline assignment: CDR1 SNHLY and CDR2 FYNNEI. The CDR3 is made up of 15 amino acids. The CDR3 sequence is CASSSRTTSDNEQFF. The CDR3 DNA reads as TGTGCCAGCAGTTCAAGGACCACAAGCGACAATGAGCAGTTCTTC.